This is a list of T cell receptor beta chains from one sample in a study of shared T cell receptors in the human thymus. Assay used: immunoSEQ multiplex PCR; TCRdb lists only in-frame clones, some missing. The table shows over 650,000 clones, with about 87% occurring only once. The sample also formed part of further work on human thymus T cells.

Source material: thymocytes. Receptor source: a boy in the first two years of life with a congenital heart defect. Each CDR3 is given with its conserved first and last residue. The size field is filled for only some rows; it gives once, few, many or a size class.

TRBV5-1	TRBJ2-6	-	CASSPGQGAVIGANVLTF
TRBV6-1	TRBJ2-3	-	CASREQRELGTDTQYF
TRBV19	TRBJ1-4	-	CASSTGQGAANEKLFF
TRBV5-1	TRBJ2-1	-	CASEPGLAGGTYNEQFF
TRBV19	TRBJ1-5	-	CASSMPTGGSNQPQHF
TRBV13	TRBJ2-5	-	CASSFSGQRSETQYF
TRBV11-3	TRBJ2-2	few	CASSPQGPGHFGELFF
TRBV19	TRBJ1-2	-	CASTGEYGYTF
TRBV4-3	TRBJ2-1	once	CASSQVRAGGPHEQFF
TRBV29-1	TRBJ2-2	-	CSGKQGATGELFF
TRBV11-2	TRBJ2-3	few	CASSLGSAGGLTDTQYF
TRBV7-2	TRBJ2-7	-	CASSLARDNSYEQYF
TRBV5-1	TRBJ1-2	-	CASRQNSGTTYGYTF
TRBV19	TRBJ2-1	-	CASGEQGNEQFF
TRBV6-6	TRBJ1-2	few	CASSDRQGGLCYGYTF
TRBV12-5	TRBJ2-7	-	CASGLALAVYEQYF
TRBV4-2	TRBJ2-1	-	CASSQVLGYEQFF
TRBV28	TRBJ2-1	once	CASRSGLVGPNEQFF
TRBV4-1	TRBJ2-1	-	CASSQPGWFIDEQFF
TRBV18	TRBJ1-4	-	CASSSTGGGGKLFF
TRBV9	TRBJ2-5	-	CASSVGGFERGWETQYF
TRBV5-1	TRBJ2-1	-	CASSWTSGGSYSYNEQFF
TRBV5-6	TRBJ2-5	-	CASSPFGGEETQYF
TRBV19	TRBJ2-2	-	CASAPGTASTGELFF
TRBV6-5	TRBJ2-7	-	CASSPRTGGVHEQYF
TRBV5-1	TRBJ2-3	-	CASSLGPRRGTDTQYF
TRBV2	TRBJ2-7	once	CASKWAGGPGEQYF
TRBV10-3	TRBJ2-1	-	CAISESVSGKYNEQFF
TRBV2	TRBJ1-3	-	CASTIGVFWDTIYF
TRBV5-1	TRBJ2-7	-	CASSLARNYPYEQYF
TRBV5-1	TRBJ2-7	-	CASSLGASGVPLGEQYF
TRBV2	TRBJ1-5	-	CASRQGAGQPQHF
TRBV5-8	TRBJ1-4	few	CASSVQTGMRQEKLFF